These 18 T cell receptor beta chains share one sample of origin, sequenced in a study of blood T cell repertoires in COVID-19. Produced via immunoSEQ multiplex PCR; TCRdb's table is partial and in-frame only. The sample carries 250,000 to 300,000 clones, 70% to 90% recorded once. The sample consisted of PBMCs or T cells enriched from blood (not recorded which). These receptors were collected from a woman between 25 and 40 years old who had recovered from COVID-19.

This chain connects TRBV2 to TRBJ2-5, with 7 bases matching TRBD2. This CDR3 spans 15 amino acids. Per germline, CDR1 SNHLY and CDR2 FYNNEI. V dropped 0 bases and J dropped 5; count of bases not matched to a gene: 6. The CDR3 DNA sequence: TGTGCCAGCAGTGAAGCGCGCGGGAGAGCGGAGACCCAGTACTTC. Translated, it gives CASSEARGRAETQYF.

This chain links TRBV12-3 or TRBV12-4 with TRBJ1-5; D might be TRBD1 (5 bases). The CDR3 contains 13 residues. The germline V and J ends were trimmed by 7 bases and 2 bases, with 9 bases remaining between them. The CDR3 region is CASTGAGNQPQHF. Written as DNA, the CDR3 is TGTGCCAGCACTGGGGCGGGCAATCAGCCCCAGCATTTT.

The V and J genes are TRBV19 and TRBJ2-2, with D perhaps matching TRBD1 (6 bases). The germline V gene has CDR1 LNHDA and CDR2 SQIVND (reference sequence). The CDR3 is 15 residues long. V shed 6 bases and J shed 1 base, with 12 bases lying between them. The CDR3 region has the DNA TGTGCCAGTAGGCGACAGGTCGGGAACACCGGGGAGCTGTTTTTT. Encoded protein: CASRRQVGNTGELFF.

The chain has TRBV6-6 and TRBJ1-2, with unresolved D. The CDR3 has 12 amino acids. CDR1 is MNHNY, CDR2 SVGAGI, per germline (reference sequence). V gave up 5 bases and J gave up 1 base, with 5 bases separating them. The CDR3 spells CASSSDNYGYTF. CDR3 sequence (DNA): TGTGCCAGCAGTAGCGATAACTATGGCTACACCTTC.

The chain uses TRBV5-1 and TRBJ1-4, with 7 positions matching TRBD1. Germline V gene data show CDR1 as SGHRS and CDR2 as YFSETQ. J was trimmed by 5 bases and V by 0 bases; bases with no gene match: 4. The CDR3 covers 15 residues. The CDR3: CASSLEGTENEKLFF. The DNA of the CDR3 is TGCGCCAGCAGCTTGGAAGGGACAGAAAATGAAAAACTGTTTTTT.

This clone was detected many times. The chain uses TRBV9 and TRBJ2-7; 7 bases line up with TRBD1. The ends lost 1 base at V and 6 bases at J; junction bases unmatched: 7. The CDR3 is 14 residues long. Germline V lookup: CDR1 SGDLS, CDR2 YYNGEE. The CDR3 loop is CASSVSQGESEQYF. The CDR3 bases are TGTGCCAGCAGCGTATCCCAGGGGGAGTCCGAGCAGTACTTC.

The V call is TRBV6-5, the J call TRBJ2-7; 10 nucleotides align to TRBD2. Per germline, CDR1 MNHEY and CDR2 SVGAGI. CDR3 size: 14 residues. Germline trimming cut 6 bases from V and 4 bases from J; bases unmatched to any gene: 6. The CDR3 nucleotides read TGTGCCAGCAGAAGACTAGCGGGTGATTACGAGCAGTACTTC. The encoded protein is CASRRLAGDYEQYF.

The CDR3 region has the DNA TGTGCCAGCAGCTCACGGGTAGCGGGAGCCGGGCCAGATACGCAGTATTTT. This sequence encodes CASSSRVAGAGPDTQYF. J is TRBJ2-3 and V is TRBV7-6, with 9 bases lining up with TRBD2. V lost 4 bases and J lost 4; bases outside the gene matches: 12. CDR1 is SGHVS, CDR2 FNYEAQ, per germline. The CDR3 covers 17 residues. The variable domain in full, completed from reference TRBV7-6 and TRBJ2-3, reads GAGVSQSPRYKVTKRGQDVALRCDPISGHVSLYWYRQALGQGPEFLTYFNYEAQQDKSGLPNDRFSAERPEGSISTLTIQRTEQRDSAMYRCASSSRVAGAGPDTQYFGPGTRLTVL.

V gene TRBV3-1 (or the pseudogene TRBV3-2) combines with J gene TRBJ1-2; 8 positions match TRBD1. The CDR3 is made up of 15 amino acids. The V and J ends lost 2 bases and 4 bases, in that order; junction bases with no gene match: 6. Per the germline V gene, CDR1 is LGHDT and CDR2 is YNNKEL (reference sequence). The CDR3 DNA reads TGTGCCAGCAGCCAACGGACAGGGAATTTCTATGGCTACACCTTC. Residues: CASSQRTGNFYGYTF.

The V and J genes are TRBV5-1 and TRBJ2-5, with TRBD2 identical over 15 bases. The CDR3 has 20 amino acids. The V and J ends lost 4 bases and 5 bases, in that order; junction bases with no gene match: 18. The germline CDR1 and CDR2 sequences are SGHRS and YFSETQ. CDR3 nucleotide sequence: TGCGCCAGCAGCATGACGGGACTAGCGGGAGGAAGGGCTACCTGGGAGACCCAGTACTTC. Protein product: CASSMTGLAGGRATWETQYF. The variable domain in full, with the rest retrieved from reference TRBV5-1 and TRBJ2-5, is KAGVTQTPRYLIKTRGQQVTLSCSPISGHRSVSWYQQTPGQGLQFLFEYFSETQRNKGNFPGRFSGRQFSNSRSEMNVSTLELGDSALYLCASSMTGLAGGRATWETQYFGPGTRLLVL.

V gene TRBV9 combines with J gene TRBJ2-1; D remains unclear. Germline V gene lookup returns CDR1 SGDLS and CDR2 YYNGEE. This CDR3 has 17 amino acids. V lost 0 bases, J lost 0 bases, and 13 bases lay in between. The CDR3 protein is CASSVVSRISSYNEQFF. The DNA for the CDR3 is TGTGCCAGCAGCGTAGTAAGCAGGATCAGCTCCTACAATGAGCAGTTCTTC.

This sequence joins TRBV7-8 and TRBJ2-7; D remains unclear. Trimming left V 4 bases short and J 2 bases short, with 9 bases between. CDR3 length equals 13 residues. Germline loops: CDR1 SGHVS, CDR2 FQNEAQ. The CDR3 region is CASSSVRTYEQYF. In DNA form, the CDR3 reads TGTGCCAGCAGCTCCGTCAGGACCTACGAGCAGTACTTC.

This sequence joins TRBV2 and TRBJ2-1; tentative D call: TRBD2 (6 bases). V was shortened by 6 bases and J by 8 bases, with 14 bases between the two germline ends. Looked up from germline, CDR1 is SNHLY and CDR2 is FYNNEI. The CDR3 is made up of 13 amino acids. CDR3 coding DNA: TGTGCCAGCAGCTCCGTGTCGGGGGATGAGCAGTTCTTC. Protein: CASSSVSGDEQFF. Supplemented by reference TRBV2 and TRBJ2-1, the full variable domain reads EPEVTQTPSHQVTQMGQEVILRCVPISNHLYFYWYRQILGQKVEFLVSFYNNEISEKSEIFDDQFSVERPDGSNFTLKIRSTKLEDSAMYFCASSSVSGDEQFFGPGTRLTVL.

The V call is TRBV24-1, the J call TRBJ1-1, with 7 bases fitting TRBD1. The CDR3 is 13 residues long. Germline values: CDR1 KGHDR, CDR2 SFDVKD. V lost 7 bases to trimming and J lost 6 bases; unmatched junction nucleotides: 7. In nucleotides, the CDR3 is TGTGCCACCAGCCCGACAGGGACAGCTGAAGCTTTCTTT. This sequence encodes CATSPTGTAEAFF.

CDR3 sequence reads: CASSLAPGFYNEQFF. The CDR3 nucleotides read TGTGCCAGCAGCCTCGCCCCGGGGTTCTACAATGAGCAGTTCTTC. The chain employs TRBV3-1 (or the pseudogene TRBV3-2) and TRBJ2-1, with a tentative D call TRBD2 (5 bases). CDR3 length: 15 amino acids. Germline values: CDR1 LGHDT, CDR2 YNNKEL (reference sequence). Trimming removed 4 bases from V and 3 bases from J, with 13 bases in between.

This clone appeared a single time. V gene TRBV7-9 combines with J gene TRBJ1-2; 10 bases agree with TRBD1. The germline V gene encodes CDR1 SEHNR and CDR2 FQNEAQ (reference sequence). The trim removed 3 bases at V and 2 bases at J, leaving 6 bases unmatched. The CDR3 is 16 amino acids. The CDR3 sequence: CASSFQRTGGNYGYTF. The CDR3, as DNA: TGTGCCAGCAGCTTCCAACGGACAGGGGGAAACTATGGCTACACCTTC.

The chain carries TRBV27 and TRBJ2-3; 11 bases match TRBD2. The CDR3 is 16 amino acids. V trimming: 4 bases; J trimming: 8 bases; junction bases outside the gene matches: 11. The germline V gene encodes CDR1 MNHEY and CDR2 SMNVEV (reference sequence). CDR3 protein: CASSWLAGGTSGTQYF. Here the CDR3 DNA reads TGTGCCAGCAGTTGGCTAGCGGGGGGTACCTCGGGTACGCAGTATTTT.

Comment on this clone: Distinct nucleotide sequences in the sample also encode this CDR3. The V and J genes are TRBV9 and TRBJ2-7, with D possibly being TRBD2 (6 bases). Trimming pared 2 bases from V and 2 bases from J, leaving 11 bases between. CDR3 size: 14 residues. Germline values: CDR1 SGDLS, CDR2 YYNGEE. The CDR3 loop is CASSVGTGAYEQYF. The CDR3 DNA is TGTGCCAGCAGCGTGGGAACGGGAGCCTACGAGCAGTACTTC.